The 6 T cell receptor beta chains presented below share a single source sample, sequenced in a study of CD8 T cells in Susac syndrome. RNA totalling roughly 0.45 to 1 ug underwent reverse transcription with random hexamers. Via MiXCR, TCRdb re-called the immunoSEQ multiplex PCR reads, giving one row per CDR3 protein. The repertoire has around 170,000 distinct CDR3 sequences, 90% to 95% of them found once; the top ten carry 0.08%. The sequencing sample was made of CD4+ T cells from PBMCs. The receptors come from a human donor in good health.

The V call is TRBV6-2 or TRBV6-3, the J call TRBJ1-5; D uncertain. Germline CDR1 is MNHEY and CDR2 is SVGEGT. The CDR3 contains 13 residues. Deletions cut 4 bases from V and 3 bases from J, with 7 bases between. The CDR3: CASSWPPNQPQHF. The CDR3 DNA reads as TGTGCCAGCAGTTGGCCGCCCAATCAGCCCCAGCATTTT.

The J gene is TRBJ1-2, the V gene TRBV20-1; D might be TRBD1 (6 bases). V gave up 1 base and J gave up 8 bases, with 14 bases separating them. The CDR3 sequence is 13 residues long. Germline CDR1 is DFQATT and CDR2 is SNEGSKA (reference sequence). CDR3 sequence: CSARGVGASGYTF. The DNA of the CDR3 is TGCAGTGCTAGAGGGGTGGGGGCCAGCGGCTACACCTTC.

The chain combines TRBV2 with TRBJ1-1; D possibly corresponds to TRBD1 (5 bases). V was shortened by 4 bases and J by 1 base, with 10 bases between the two germline ends. CDR1 SNHLY and CDR2 FYNNEI come from the germline V gene. This CDR3 is built from 14 residues. CDR3 residues: CASSGGGGNTEAFF. The CDR3 DNA follows: TGTGCCAGCAGTGGTGGGGGGGGGAACACTGAAGCTTTCTTT.

V usage is TRBV6-5 and J usage is TRBJ1-5; possible D gene TRBD1, 5 bases. Deletions cut 6 bases from V and 5 bases from J, with 17 bases between. CDR1 and CDR2 (germline): MNHEY, SVGAGI. The CDR3 is 15 residues long. CDR3 in DNA: TGTGCCAGCAGAACCTGGGGGAAGGAGGATCAGCCCCAGCATTTT. Its translation: CASRTWGKEDQPQHF.

This chain connects TRBV2 to TRBJ1-5; TRBD1 is a possible D gene (6 bases). The V gene's germline CDR1 is SNHLY and CDR2 FYNNEI. V lost 7 bases, J lost 7 bases, and 20 bases lay in between. The length of the CDR3 is 15 residues. The CDR3 reads CASTGPGAVKQPQHF. In nucleotides, the CDR3 is TGTGCCAGCACTGGGCCAGGGGCGGTAAAACAGCCCCAGCATTTT.

The CDR3 DNA sequence: TGTGCCAGCAGTTGGGGGGACTACGAGCAGTACTTC. It translates to CASSWGDYEQYF. The chain employs TRBV28 and TRBJ2-7, with D possibly matching TRBD2 (6 bases). There are 12 residues in the CDR3. Per the germline V gene, CDR1 is MDHEN and CDR2 is SYDVKM. Deletions cut 4 bases from V and 3 bases from J, with 7 bases between.